Following are 20 T cell receptor beta chains from one sample sequenced in a study of cytomegalovirus exposure and HLA in healthy donors. Primers for the PCR totalled 60 Vbeta and 13 Jbeta. The repertoire was sequenced with immunoSEQ multiplex PCR; TCRdb's copy has only in-frame clones and lacks some. The table has 170,000 or so clones, 65% to 90% seen once. Sequencing input: PBMCs. The receptors shown here come from a man aged 45-65 years in good health and CMV-seropositive.

J is TRBJ2-1 and V is TRBV11-3, with 11 bases fitting TRBD2. The V and J ends lost 5 bases and 9 bases, in that order; junction bases with no gene match: 18. Germline V gives CDR1 SGHNT, CDR2 YENEEA. The CDR3 spans 18 residues. This CDR3 is CASSRGGVLAGGSIEQFF. The CDR3 DNA reads as TGTGCCAGCAGCCGAGGAGGGGTCCTAGCGGGAGGCTCGATTGAGCAGTTCTTC.

CDR3 protein: CASSLVSRGSNEQFF. CDR3 in DNA: TGTGCCAGCAGCTTGGTCTCGCGGGGGAGCAATGAGCAGTTCTTC. The chain recombines TRBV7-8 with TRBJ2-1, with 7 bases matching TRBD2. The trim removed 3 bases at V and 6 bases at J, leaving 8 bases unmatched. The length of the CDR3 is 15 residues. In germline, CDR1 is SGHVS, CDR2 FQNEAQ.

The chain combines TRBV4-1 with TRBJ1-2; 8 bases are a match to TRBD1. Germline CDR1 is MGHRA and CDR2 is YSYEKL. Trimming removed 4 bases from V and 13 bases from J; junction bases left unmatched: 8. The CDR3 runs to 12 residues. DNA for the CDR3: TGCGCCAGCAGCCTGGACAGGGAAGTATCCACCTTC. Residues: CASSLDREVSTF.

This clone has a single count. DNA of the CDR3: TGCGCCAGCAGCTGGACAGGAGAAAAACTGTTTTTT. Residues: CASSWTGEKLFF. V usage is TRBV5-1 and J usage is TRBJ1-4, with 7 bases that match TRBD1. Germline V CDR1 and CDR2: SGHRS, YFSETQ. V lost 3 bases to trimming and J lost 8 bases; unmatched junction nucleotides: 1. The length of the CDR3 is 12 residues.

This chain links TRBV9 with TRBJ1-2, with D hard to call. Trimming stripped 4 bases from V and 4 bases from J, with 17 bases between. The CDR3 runs to 15 residues. Germline V CDR1 and CDR2: SGDLS, YYNGEE. The chain's CDR3 is CASSPGGGFIYGYTF. The CDR3 region has the DNA TGTGCCAGCAGCCCAGGAGGAGGATTTATCTATGGCTACACCTTC.

Here the CDR3 reads CASSEGGPQHF. In DNA form, the CDR3 reads TGTGCCAGCAGTGAGGGGGGGCCCCAGCATTTT. The chain has TRBV25-1 and TRBJ1-5; perhaps TRBD1 as D (5 bases). Deletions cut 3 bases from V and 9 bases from J, with 6 bases between. Germline values: CDR1 MGHDK, CDR2 SYGVNS. This CDR3 has 11 residues.

The CDR3 here is CASRDRTGSSPLHF. CDR3 in DNA: TGTGCCAGCAGAGATCGGACAGGGAGCTCACCCCTCCACTTT. V is TRBV2 and J is TRBJ1-6, with 8 positions matching TRBD1. The CDR3 sequence is 14 residues long. Germline V gene lookup returns CDR1 SNHLY and CDR2 FYNNEI. Trimming removed 6 bases from V and 10 bases from J; junction bases left unmatched: 8.

The genes are TRBV7-9 and TRBJ2-1, with 7 bases that match TRBD2. Looked up from germline, CDR1 is SEHNR and CDR2 is FQNEAQ (reference sequence). This CDR3 comprises 14 residues. V shed 1 base and J 6 bases; nucleotides not matched to a gene: 3. As DNA, the CDR3 is TGTGCCAGCAGCTTAGAGCTAGCGGCCAATGAGCAGTTCTTC. Its translation: CASSLELAANEQFF.

The V gene is TRBV5-1, the J gene TRBJ2-3; D may be TRBD1 (5 bases). V shed 3 bases and J shed 2 bases, with 10 bases lying between them. This CDR3 contains 14 residues. CDR1 SGHRS and CDR2 YFSETQ come from the germline V gene. The CDR3 loop is CASSYLGDTDTQYF. The CDR3 nucleotides are TGCGCCAGCAGCTACCTAGGGGACACAGATACGCAGTATTTT.

The chain joins TRBV6-4 to TRBJ1-1, with D possibly TRBD1 on 5 matching bases. CDR1 is MRHNA and CDR2 is SNTAGT in the germline V gene. The CDR3 runs to 13 residues. Between the trimmed V and J ends, which lost 7 bases and 2 bases, there was a span of 11 bases. The CDR3 sequence: CASTTGVNTEAFF. CDR3 bases: TGTGCCAGCACCACGGGGGTAAACACTGAAGCTTTCTTT.

The chain links TRBV30 to TRBJ2-7; 8 nucleotides line up with TRBD2. The V and J ends lost 3 bases and 7 bases, in that order; junction bases with no gene match: 8. The CDR3 is 13 amino acids. Germline V gives CDR1 GTSNPN, CDR2 SVGIG (reference sequence). In nucleotides, the CDR3 is TGTGCCTGGAGGAAAGGGACTAGGATGGAGCAGTACGTC. Translation: CAWRKGTRMEQYV.

V usage is TRBV15 and J usage is TRBJ2-3, with D hard to call. Per germline, CDR1 LNHNV and CDR2 YYDKDF (reference sequence). V gave up 0 bases and J gave up 5 bases, with 3 bases separating them. The CDR3 is made up of 12 amino acids. The CDR3 loop is CATSRDRDTQYF. CDR3 coding DNA: TGTGCCACCAGCAGAGACCGAGATACGCAGTATTTT.

This chain links TRBV5-1 with TRBJ1-1; no definite D call. The CDR3 has 11 amino acids. Germline CDR1 SGHRS, CDR2 YFSETQ. The ends were cut back, 5 bases at V and 3 bases at J, with 5 bases in the middle. This CDR3 reads CASRRDTEAFF. The CDR3 bases are TGCGCCAGCAGGAGGGACACTGAAGCTTTCTTT.

CDR3 bases: TGTGCCAGCAGCCAAGATTTTAGGGACTTCTCCTACGAGCAGTACTTC. Its translation is CASSQDFRDFSYEQYF. This rearrangement joins TRBV4-2 to TRBJ2-7, with TRBD2 as a possible D gene (6 bases). CDR1 is LGHNA, CDR2 YNFKEQ, per germline. V lost 0 bases, J lost 0 bases, and 12 bases lay in between. The CDR3 is 16 amino acids.

This chain uses TRBV4-1 with TRBJ1-3; D gene unclear. The CDR3 covers 14 residues. V lost 2 bases, J lost 2 bases, and 7 bases lay in between. Germline assignment: CDR1 MGHRA and CDR2 YSYEKL. CDR3 nucleotide sequence: TGCGCCAGCAGCCAAACCCGGGCTGGAAACACCATATATTTT. It specifies CASSQTRAGNTIYF.

The J gene is TRBJ2-1, the V gene TRBV19; TRBD2 aligns across 7 bases. J gave up 7 bases and V 7 bases, and 13 bases lay outside the gene matches. The CDR3 loop spans 15 amino acids. CDR1 LNHDA and CDR2 SQIVND come from the germline V gene (reference sequence). DNA for the CDR3: TGTGCCAGTACTACAAGCGGGGAGGGCCCAAATGAGCAGTTCTTC. Residues: CASTTSGEGPNEQFF.

The chain couples TRBV11-2 to TRBJ2-7; D gene ambiguous. This CDR3 has 15 amino acids. Germline-derived CDR1 and CDR2 are SGHAT and FQNNGV. The V end was cut by 1 base, the J end by 4 bases, with 14 bases between. The CDR3 loop reads CASSLGAGAPYEQYF. The CDR3 DNA follows: TGTGCCAGCAGCTTAGGGGCAGGTGCCCCTTACGAGCAGTACTTC.

V gene TRBV4-1 combines with J gene TRBJ1-5; 7 positions agree with TRBD1. V was pared by 7 bases and J by 0 bases, with 12 bases of the junction left unmatched. Germline lookup yields CDR1 MGHRA and CDR2 YSYEKL. The CDR3 is 17 amino acids. CDR3 bases: TGCGCCAGCACCAGGGACAGTCCAGAAGTTAGCAATCAGCCCCAGCATTTT. Protein sequence: CASTRDSPEVSNQPQHF.

This chain uses TRBV29-1 with TRBJ2-1; 8 bases agree with TRBD2. Looked up from germline, CDR1 is SQVTM and CDR2 is ANQGSEA. This CDR3 spans 14 amino acids. V lost 7 bases and J lost 6; bases outside the gene matches: 11. The CDR3 region is CSGLAGLGRNEQFF. The DNA of the CDR3 is TGCAGCGGACTTGCGGGACTAGGACGCAATGAGCAGTTCTTC.

This CDR3 reads CASSPQRAQETQYF. CDR3 bases: TGTGCCAGCTCACCACAGAGGGCCCAAGAGACCCAGTACTTC. The V call is TRBV18, the J call TRBJ2-5; D perhaps matches TRBD2 (5 bases). CDR1 KGHSH and CDR2 LQKENI come from the germline V gene. CDR3 length: 14 residues. V was clipped by 1 base and J by 1 base, with 7 bases between them.